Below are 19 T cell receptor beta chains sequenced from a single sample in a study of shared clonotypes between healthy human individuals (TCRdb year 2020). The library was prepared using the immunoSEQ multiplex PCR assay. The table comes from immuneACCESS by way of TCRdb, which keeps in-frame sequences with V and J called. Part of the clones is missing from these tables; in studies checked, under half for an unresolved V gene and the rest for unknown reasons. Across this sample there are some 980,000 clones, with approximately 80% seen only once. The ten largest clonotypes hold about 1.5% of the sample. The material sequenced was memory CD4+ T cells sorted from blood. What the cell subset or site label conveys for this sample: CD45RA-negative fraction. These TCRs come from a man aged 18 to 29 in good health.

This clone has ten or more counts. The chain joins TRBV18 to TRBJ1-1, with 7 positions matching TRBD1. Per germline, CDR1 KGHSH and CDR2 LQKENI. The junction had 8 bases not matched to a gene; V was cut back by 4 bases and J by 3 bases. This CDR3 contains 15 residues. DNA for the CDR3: TGTGCCAGCTCACGCGGGAGGGGGCTGGACACTGAAGCTTTCTTT. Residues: CASSRGRGLDTEAFF.

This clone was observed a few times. The CDR3 nucleotides are TGTGCCAGCAGCTTAGCGCATCGGGGGTACTATGGCTACACCTTC. Protein sequence: CASSLAHRGYYGYTF. The genes are TRBV7-2 and TRBJ1-2; D might be TRBD1 (5 bases). V was trimmed by 0 bases and J by 3 bases, leaving 11 bases between them. Germline CDR1 is SGHTA and CDR2 is FQGNSA. This CDR3 is 15 amino acids long.

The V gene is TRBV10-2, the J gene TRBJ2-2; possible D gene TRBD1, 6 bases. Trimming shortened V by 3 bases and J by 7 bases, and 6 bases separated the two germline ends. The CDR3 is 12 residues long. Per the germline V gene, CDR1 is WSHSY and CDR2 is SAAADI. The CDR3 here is CASSEQGGELFF. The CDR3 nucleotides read TGCGCCAGCAGTGAACAGGGCGGGGAGCTGTTTTTT.

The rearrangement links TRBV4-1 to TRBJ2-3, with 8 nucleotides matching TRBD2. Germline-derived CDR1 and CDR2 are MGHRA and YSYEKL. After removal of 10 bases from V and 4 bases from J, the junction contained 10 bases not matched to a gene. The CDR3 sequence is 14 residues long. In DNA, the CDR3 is TGCGCCACCAAGCGGGAGTCCCTTTCAGATACGCAGTATTTT. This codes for CATKRESLSDTQYF.

The CDR3 spells CASSLAHGEGETQYF. CDR3 nucleotides: TGTGCCAGCAGCTTAGCGCATGGGGAGGGAGAGACCCAGTACTTC. The rearrangement links TRBV11-2 to TRBJ2-5, with TRBD2 matching 7 bases. There are 15 residues in the CDR3. Germline loops: CDR1 SGHAT, CDR2 FQNNGV. V was clipped by 1 base and J by 4 bases; unmatched bases: 6.

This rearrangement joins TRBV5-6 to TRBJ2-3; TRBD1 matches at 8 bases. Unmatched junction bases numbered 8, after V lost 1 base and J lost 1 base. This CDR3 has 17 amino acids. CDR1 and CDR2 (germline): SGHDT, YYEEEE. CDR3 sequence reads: CASSLLGTGIGTDTQYF. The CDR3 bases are TGTGCCAGCAGCTTGTTAGGGACAGGAATAGGCACAGATACGCAGTATTTT. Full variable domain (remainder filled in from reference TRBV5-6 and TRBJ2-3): DAGVTQSPTHLIKTRGQQVTLRCSPKSGHDTVSWYQQALGQGPQFIFQYYEEEERQRGNFPDRFSGHQFPNYSSELNVNALLLGDSALYLCASSLLGTGIGTDTQYFGPGTRLTVL.

CDR3 amino acids: CATDNYGYTF. CDR3 DNA sequence: TGTGCCACAGACAATTATGGCTACACCTTC. The V gene is TRBV28, the J gene TRBJ1-2; D not certain. Germline-derived CDR1 and CDR2 are MDHEN and SYDVKM. This CDR3 comprises 10 residues. The germline V and J ends were trimmed by 10 bases and 5 bases, with 8 bases remaining between them.

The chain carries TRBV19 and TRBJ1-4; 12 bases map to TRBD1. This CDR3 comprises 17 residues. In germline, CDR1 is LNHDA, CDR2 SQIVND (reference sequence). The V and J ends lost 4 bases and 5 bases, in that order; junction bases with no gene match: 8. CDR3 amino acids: CASSTGTGGGWNEKLFF. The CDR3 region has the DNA TGTGCCAGTAGTACGGGGACAGGGGGCGGTTGGAATGAAAAACTGTTTTTT. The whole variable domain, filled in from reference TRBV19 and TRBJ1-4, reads DGGITQSPKYLFRKEGQNVTLSCEQNLNHDAMYWYRQDPGQGLRLIYYSQIVNDFQKGDIAEGYSVSREKKESFPLTVTSAQKNPTAFYLCASSTGTGGGWNEKLFFGSGTQLSVL.

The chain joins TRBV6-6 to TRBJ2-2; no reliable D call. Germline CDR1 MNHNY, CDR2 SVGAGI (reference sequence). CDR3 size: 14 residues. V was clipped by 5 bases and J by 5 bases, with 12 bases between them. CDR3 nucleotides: TGTGCCAGCAGTCCTGTGCGTTCTACCGGGGAGCTGTTTTTT. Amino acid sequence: CASSPVRSTGELFF.

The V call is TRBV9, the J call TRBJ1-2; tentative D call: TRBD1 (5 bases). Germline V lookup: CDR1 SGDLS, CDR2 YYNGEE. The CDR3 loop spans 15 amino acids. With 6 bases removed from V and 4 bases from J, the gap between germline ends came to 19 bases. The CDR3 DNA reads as TGTGCCAGCACCCCCCGATGGGACGGATCCTATGGCTACACCTTC. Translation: CASTPRWDGSYGYTF.

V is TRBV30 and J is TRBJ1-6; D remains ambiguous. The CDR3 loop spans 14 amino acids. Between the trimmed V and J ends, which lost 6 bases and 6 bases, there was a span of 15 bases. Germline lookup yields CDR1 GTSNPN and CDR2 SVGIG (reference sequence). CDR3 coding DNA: TGTGCCTGCCAGCCATACCGGTTTAATTCACCCCTCCACTTT. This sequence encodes CACQPYRFNSPLHF.

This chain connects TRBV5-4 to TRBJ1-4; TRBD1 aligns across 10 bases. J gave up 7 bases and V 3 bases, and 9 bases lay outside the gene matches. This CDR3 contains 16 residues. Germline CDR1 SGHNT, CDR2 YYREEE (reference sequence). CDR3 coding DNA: TGTGCCAGCAGCTGGGGACAGGGGAGTGGTAGTGAAAAACTGTTTTTT. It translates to CASSWGQGSGSEKLFF.

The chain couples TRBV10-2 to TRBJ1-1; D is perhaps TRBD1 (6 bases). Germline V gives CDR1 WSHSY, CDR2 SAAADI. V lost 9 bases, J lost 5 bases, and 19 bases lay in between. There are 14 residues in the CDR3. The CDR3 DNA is TGCGCCAGTCGAAACAGGGTGGAAGAAACTGAAGCTTTCTTT. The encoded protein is CASRNRVEETEAFF.

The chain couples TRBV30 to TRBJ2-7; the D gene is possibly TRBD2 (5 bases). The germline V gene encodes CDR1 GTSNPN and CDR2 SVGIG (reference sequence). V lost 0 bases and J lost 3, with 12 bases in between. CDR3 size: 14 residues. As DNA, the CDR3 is TGTGCCTGGAGTGTATTACCGGGGAACTACGAGCAGTACTTC. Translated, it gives CAWSVLPGNYEQYF.

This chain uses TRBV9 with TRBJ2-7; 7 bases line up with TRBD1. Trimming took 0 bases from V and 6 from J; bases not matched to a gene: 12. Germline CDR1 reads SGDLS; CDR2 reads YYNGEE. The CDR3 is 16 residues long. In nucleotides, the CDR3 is TGTGCCAGCAGCGTAGTTTGGGACAGCCGTTTTTCCGAGCAGTACTTC. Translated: CASSVVWDSRFSEQYF.

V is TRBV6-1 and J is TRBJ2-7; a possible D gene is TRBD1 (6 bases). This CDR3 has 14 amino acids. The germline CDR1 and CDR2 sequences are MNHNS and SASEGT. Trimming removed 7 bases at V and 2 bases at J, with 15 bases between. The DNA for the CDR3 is TGTGCCAGCACTGCCTCCCGGGACACCTACGAGCAGTACTTC. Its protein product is CASTASRDTYEQYF.

CDR3 sequence: CASIGGGANTEAFF. The CDR3 nucleotides are TGTGCCAGCATAGGGGGGGGAGCGAACACTGAAGCTTTCTTT. The chain combines TRBV28 with TRBJ1-1; possible D gene TRBD1, 6 bases. With 7 bases removed from V and 1 base from J, the gap between germline ends came to 13 bases. This CDR3 region has 14 residues. Germline V CDR1 and CDR2: MDHEN, SYDVKM.

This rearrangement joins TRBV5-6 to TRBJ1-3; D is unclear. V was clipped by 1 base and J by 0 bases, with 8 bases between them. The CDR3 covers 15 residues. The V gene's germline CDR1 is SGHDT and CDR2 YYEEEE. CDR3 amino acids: CASSLPGTSGNTIYF. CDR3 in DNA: TGTGCCAGCAGCTTGCCGGGCACCTCTGGAAACACCATATATTTT.

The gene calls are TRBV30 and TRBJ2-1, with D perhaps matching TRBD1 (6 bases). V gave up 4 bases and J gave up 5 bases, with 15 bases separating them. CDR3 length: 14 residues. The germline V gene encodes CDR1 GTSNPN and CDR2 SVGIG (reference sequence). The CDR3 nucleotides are TGTGCCTGGACGAGGGGGTTCAAGCACAATGAGCAGTTCTTC. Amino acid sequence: CAWTRGFKHNEQFF.